What follows describes a single T cell receptor beta chain. Its specific antigen is unknown. No base-level quality is on record; no much larger clone is a single base apart. The sample's time point label is to be understood as: newly diagnosed GD, antithyroid drugs for less than 3 months. For both TCR sequencing and RNA sequencing, RNA was extracted from PBMCs in TRIzol. The diagnosis of Graves' disease was made according to American Thyroid Association guidelines. Patients for the study were recruited at an endocrinology department in Xi'an, China. From each patient, around 9.3 milliliters of peripheral blood was collected into an EDTA anticoagulant tube. Ficoll Paque Plus density gradient separation was used to isolate PBMCs, and no further T cell sorting was performed. An Agilent 2100 Bioanalyzer and agarose gel were used to check RNA quality, and a NanoDrop 2000 was used to measure RNA concentration.

The data were obtained in a study of regulatory T cells in long-lasting Graves disease (TCRdb year 2021). Some background on the complete study: In the newly diagnosed Graves' disease group, patients had been taking antithyroid drugs for less than 3 months. Persistent Graves' disease patients were compared with newly diagnosed Graves' disease patients by peripheral blood TCR sequencing and RNA sequencing. The study was registered as a clinical trial and conducted in China. A total of roughly 35 samples underwent TCR sequencing, from about 13 patients with persistent Graves' disease and some 20 patients with newly diagnosed Graves' disease.

Library construction relied on multiplex PCR. The sample was run on an Illumina HiSeq 4000. To build TCR beta libraries, CDR3 regions were amplified by Arm-PCR using iRepertoire HTBI primers. Before sequencing, the PCR products underwent gel purification. Regarding the original processing steps: Across samples, approximately 68 TRBV and 15 or so TRBJ segments were identified and used for gene usage analysis of CDR3 amino acid clonotypes. COPE and FqMerger were used to merge filtered high-quality paired reads into contigs. Contigs were aligned with BLAST to IMGT TRBV, TRBD and TRBJ reference genes, and CDR3 was defined per IMGT. Clonotypes above 0.1% frequency were classified as highly expanded clones. Shannon entropy was used to measure repertoire diversity, and the Gini coefficient was used to measure V-J evenness. Public clonotypes were defined as clonotypes shared by more than one individual. The public reads were quality trimmed at Q25 with fastp and then assembled into clones with MiXCR by TCRdb, keeping productive beta chains. A single entry per CDR3 protein holds the most common genes and DNA from its merged rows. The authors' filters were not applied to this entry. This sample is represented by about 430,000 distinct CDR3 sequences; 15% of them were singletons. The ten largest clones take up under 9% of the sample.

The cysteine opens and the phenylalanine closes a CDR3 of 14 amino acids. Only the CDR3 portion is preserved as DNA: 42 bases, with reading frame beginning at the first base. CDR1 LNHDA and CDR2 SQIVND were looked up in the germline V gene (reference sequence). V sheds 7 bases and J sheds 3 bases, leaving 15 bases between their ends. What the research found in general, with its limitations: Only peripheral blood was studied, because thyroid tissue, the primary lesion, was inaccessible. Persistent disease showed preferential use of TRBV28, TRBJ1-2 and TRBJ2-5, whereas newly diagnosed disease favored TRBV20-1 and TRBJ2-1. Compared with newly diagnosed patients, patients with persistent Graves' disease had lower TCR Shannon entropy and fewer highly expanded clones, which suggests clonal expansion. More public clonotypes were shared among persistent patients (around 2,600) than among newly diagnosed patients (966). Sequencing and analysis were limited to the TCR beta chain. The authors noted that the small sample size was a limitation that may lower accuracy.

This sample also belongs to another study, concerning T cells in Graves' hyperthyroidism and ophthalmopathy. The second study, in turn, reports: A patient counted as having stable Graves' hyperthyroidism if no progression to ophthalmopathy occurred over 18 months of follow-up. Hyperthyroidism patients were newly diagnosed, had a disease duration of under 2 months, and were aged 18 to 65 years. The study excluded patients with uncontrolled infections, other autoimmune diseases, pregnancy or lactation. Diagnoses were based on clinical symptoms, serum thyroxine and TRAb, thyroid ultrasound and orbital computed tomography. The first round of RT-PCR for the TCR CDR3 was performed with the HTBI primer set and the Qiagen OneStep RT-PCR kit. Most expanded thyroid clonotypes (frequency above 0.001) were also detected in blood, suggesting blood repertoires may reflect thyroid immune responses. A 13 V-J signature model separated ophthalmopathy from stable hyperthyroidism, with 87.88% sensitivity and around 84% specificity in cross-validation and 80%/75% in testing. In validation, progression to ophthalmopathy was predicted by the model with 70.59% sensitivity and about 72% specificity, a median of 6.5 months before onset. To identify distinguishing TCR V-J signatures, a discovery cohort of around 100 patients was used, comprising some 43 with Graves' ophthalmopathy and 57 with stable Graves' hyperthyroidism. Whether ophthalmopathy could be predicted prospectively was tested in an independent validation cohort made up of under 20 hyperthyroidism patients plus 17 patients who later progressed to ophthalmopathy. The approximately 100 discovery patients were randomly split 7:3 into training and test sets. In addition, the study compared T-cell repertoires in thyroid tissue and in blood from about 6 Graves' hyperthyroidism patients. After blood sampling, hyperthyroidism patients were treated with methimazole at a starting dose of 30 mg daily, and ophthalmopathy patients were treated with high-dose intravenous methylprednisolone. The libraries were constructed in a second round of multiplex PCR and then size-selected and purified. The libraries were sequenced on an Illumina HiSeq2000 using paired-end 100 bp reads. SOAPnuke was used to process the raw data, with reads discarded if the reads contained adapters or uncalled bases, had a mean Phred below 15, or lacked an exact constant-primer or identifier match. High-quality paired reads were merged using COPE v1.2.5, and each unique nucleotide sequence was defined as a clonotype. MiTCR v1.1 was used to align clonotypes to the IMGT TRBV, TRBD and TRBJ reference segments. The analysis was restricted to V-J combinations with a frequency above 0.0001, which together covered over 99% of the repertoires. A TCS score was defined as the ratio of F50 (clonal expansion) to E x V (chaos), with BLOSUM62-based TCRdist applied between CDR3 peptides within each V-J. Welch's t-statistics and random forest reduced approximately 520 V-J features to 13, which were used in a naive Bayes classifier (R e1071). No statistical method was used to fix the sample size in advance, and group allocation was not hidden from the investigators. TCR Vbeta CDR3 sequencing of 135 peripheral blood samples (roughly 43 ophthalmopathy, 70 to 85 hyperthyroidism and some 17 progressor patients) is reported in the paper.

The receptor chain draws on TRBV19 and TRBJ1-2; the D gene is perhaps TRBD1, on 6 matching bases. Source: peripheral blood mononuclear cells (PBMCs), taken at new diagnosis, from a patient treated with antithyroid drugs. This clonotype originated in a woman aged 40-49 years with Graves disease. Donor details come from another sample of the same person, matched by shared clones. The DNA sequence reads TGTGCCAGTAATCGGGACAAGGCGGACTATGGCTACACCTTC. It specifies CASNRDKADYGYTF.